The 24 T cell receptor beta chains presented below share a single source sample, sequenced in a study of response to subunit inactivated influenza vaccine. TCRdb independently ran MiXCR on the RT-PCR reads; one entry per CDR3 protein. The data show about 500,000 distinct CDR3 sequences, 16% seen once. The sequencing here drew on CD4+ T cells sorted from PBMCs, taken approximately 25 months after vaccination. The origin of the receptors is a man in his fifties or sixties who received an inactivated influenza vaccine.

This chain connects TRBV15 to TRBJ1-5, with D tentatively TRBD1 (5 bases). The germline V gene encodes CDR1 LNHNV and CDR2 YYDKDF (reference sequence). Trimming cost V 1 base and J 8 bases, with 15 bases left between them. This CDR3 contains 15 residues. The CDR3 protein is CATSRVQGEGKPQHF. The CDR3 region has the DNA TGTGCCACCAGCAGAGTTCAGGGTGAGGGGAAGCCCCAGCATTTT.

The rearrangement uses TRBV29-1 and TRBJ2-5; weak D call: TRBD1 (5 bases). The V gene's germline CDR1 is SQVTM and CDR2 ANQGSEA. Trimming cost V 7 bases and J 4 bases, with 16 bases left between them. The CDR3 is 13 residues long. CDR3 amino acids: CSAQDTWGETQYF. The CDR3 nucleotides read TGCAGCGCCCAGGACACTTGGGGAGAGACCCAGTACTTC.

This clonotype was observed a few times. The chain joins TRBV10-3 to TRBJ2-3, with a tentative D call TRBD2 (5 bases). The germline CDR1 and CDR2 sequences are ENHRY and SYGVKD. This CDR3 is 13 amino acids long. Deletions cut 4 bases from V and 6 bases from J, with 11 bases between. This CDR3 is CAISGSIADTQYF. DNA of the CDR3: TGTGCCATCAGTGGATCGATAGCGGATACGCAGTATTTT.

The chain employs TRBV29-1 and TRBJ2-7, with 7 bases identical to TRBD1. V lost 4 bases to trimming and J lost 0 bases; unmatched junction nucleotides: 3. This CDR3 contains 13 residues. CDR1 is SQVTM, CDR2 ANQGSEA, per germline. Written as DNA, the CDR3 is TGCAGCGTTGGGACAGGACCCTCCTACGAGCAGTACTTC. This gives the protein CSVGTGPSYEQYF.

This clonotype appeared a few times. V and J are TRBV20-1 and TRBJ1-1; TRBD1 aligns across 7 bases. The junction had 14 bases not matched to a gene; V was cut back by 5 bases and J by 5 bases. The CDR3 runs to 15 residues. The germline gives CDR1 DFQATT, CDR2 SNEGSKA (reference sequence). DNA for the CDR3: TGCAGTGCTCAGACAGGGTACCCACAGAAAACTGAAGCTTTCTTT. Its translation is CSAQTGYPQKTEAFF.

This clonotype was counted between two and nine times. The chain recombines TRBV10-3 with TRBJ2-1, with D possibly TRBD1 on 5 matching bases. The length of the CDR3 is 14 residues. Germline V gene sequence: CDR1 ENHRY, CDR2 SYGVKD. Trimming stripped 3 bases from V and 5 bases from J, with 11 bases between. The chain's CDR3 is CAISEVRTNNEQFF. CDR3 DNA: TGTGCCATCAGTGAAGTTAGGACAAACAATGAGCAGTTCTTC.

As DNA, the CDR3 is TGCAGTGCTAGAGGTGGCCACTCCTACGAGCAGTACTTC. It encodes CSARGGHSYEQYF. The rearrangement joins TRBV20-1 to TRBJ2-7; D is unclear. The CDR3 consists of 13 residues. Germline-derived CDR1 and CDR2 are DFQATT and SNEGSKA (reference sequence). V lost 1 base and J lost 0, with 7 bases in between.

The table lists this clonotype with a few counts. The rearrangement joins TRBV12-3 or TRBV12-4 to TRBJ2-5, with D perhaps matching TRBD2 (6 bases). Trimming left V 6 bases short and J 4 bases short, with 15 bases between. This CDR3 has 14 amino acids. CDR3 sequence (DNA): TGTGCCAGCAGCTCATGGTCCGGGGGAGAGACCCAGTACTTC. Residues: CASSSWSGGETQYF.

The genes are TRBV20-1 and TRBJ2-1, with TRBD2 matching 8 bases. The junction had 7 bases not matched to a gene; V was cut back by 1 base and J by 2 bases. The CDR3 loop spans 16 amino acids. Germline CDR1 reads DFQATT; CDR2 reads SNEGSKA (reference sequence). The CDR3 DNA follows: TGCAGTGCTAGAGCGGGGGGGTCTAAAACCTACAATGAGCAGTTCTTC. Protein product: CSARAGGSKTYNEQFF.

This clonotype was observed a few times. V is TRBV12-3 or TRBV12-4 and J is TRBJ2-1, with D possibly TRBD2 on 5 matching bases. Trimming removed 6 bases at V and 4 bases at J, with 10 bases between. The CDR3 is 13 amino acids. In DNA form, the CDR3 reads TGTGCCAGCAGAATGGAGGTTTACAATGAGCAGTTCTTC. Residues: CASRMEVYNEQFF.

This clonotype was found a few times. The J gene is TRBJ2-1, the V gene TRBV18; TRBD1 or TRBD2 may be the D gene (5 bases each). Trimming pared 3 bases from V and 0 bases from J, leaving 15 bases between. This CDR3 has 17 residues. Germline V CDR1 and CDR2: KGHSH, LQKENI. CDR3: CASSPPQGRISYNEQFF. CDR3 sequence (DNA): TGTGCCAGCTCACCTCCTCAGGGACGTATCTCCTACAATGAGCAGTTCTTC. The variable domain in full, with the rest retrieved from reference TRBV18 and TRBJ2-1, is NAGVMQNPRHLVRRRGQEARLRCSPMKGHSHVYWYRQLPEEGLKFMVYLQKENIIDESGMPKERFSAEFPKEGPSILRIQQVVRGDSAAYFCASSPPQGRISYNEQFFGPGTRLTVL.

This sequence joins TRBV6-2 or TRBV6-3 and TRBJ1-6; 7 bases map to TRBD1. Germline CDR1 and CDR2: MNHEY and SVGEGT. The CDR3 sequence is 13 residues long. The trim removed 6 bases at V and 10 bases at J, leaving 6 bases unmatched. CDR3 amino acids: CASSSTGSSPLHF. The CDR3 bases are TGTGCCAGCAGCTCGACAGGGAGCTCACCCCTCCACTTT.

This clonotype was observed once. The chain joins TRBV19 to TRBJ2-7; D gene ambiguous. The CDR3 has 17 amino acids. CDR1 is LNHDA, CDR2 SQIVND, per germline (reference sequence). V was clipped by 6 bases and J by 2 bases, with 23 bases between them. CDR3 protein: CASRSGHRSAAPYEQYF. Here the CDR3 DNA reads TGTGCCAGTAGGAGTGGGCACCGATCGGCTGCCCCCTACGAGCAGTACTTC.

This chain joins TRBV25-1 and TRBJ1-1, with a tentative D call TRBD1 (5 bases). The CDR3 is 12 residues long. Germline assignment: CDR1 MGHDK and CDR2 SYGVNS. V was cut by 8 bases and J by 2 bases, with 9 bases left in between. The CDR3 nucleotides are TGTGCCAGCTGTACAGGAAACACTGAAGCTTTCTTT. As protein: CASCTGNTEAFF.

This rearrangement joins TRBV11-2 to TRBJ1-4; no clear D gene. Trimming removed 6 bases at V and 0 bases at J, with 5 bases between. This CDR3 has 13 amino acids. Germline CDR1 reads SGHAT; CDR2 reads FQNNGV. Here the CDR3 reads CASRQATNEKLFF. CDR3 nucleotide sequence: TGTGCCAGCAGACAAGCAACTAATGAAAAACTGTTTTTT. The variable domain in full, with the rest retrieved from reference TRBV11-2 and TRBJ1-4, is EAGVAQSPRYKIIEKRQSVAFWCNPISGHATLYWYQQILGQGPKLLIQFQNNGVVDDSQLPKDRFSAERLKGVDSTLKIQPAKLEDSAVYLCASRQATNEKLFFGSGTQLSVL.

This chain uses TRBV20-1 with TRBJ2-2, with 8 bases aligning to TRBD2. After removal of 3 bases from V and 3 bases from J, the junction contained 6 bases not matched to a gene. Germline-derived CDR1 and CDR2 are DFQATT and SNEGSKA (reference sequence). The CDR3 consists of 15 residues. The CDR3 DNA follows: TGCAGTGCTAGCCAAGCGGGGGATCACACCGGGGAGCTGTTTTTT. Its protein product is CSASQAGDHTGELFF.

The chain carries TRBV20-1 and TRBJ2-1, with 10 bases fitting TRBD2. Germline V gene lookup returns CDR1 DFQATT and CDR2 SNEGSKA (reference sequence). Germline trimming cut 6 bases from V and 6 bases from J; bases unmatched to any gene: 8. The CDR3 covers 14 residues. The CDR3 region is CSAFQSGGANEQFF. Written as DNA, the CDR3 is TGCAGTGCATTCCAGAGCGGGGGGGCCAATGAGCAGTTCTTC.

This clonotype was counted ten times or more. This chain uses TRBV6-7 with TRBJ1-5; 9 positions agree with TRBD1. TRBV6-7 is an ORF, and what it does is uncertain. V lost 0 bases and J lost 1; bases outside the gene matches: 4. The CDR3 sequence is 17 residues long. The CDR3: CASSYSRQGGSNQPQHF. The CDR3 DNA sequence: TGTGCCAGCAGTTACTCGAGACAGGGGGGAAGCAATCAGCCCCAGCATTTT.

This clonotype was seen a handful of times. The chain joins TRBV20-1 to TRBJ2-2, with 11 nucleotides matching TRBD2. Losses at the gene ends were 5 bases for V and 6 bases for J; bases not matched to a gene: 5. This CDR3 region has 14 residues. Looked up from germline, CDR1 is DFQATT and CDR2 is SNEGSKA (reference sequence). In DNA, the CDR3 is TGCAGTGCTGTTAGCGGGGGGGCTGCCGGGGAGCTGTTTTTT. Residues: CSAVSGGAAGELFF.

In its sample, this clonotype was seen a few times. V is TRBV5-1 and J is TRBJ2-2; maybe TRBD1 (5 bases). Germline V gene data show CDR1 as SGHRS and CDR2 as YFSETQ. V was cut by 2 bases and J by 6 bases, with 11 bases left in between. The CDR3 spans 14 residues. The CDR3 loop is CASSLAGLAGELFF. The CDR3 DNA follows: TGCGCCAGCAGCTTAGCAGGGCTGGCCGGGGAGCTGTTTTTT.

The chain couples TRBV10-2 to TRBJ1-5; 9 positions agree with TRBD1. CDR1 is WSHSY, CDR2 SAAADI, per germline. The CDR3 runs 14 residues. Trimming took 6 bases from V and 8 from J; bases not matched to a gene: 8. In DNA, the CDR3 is TGCGCCAGCAGATCAGGGACAGGGAGTGAGCCCCAGCATTTT. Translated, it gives CASRSGTGSEPQHF.

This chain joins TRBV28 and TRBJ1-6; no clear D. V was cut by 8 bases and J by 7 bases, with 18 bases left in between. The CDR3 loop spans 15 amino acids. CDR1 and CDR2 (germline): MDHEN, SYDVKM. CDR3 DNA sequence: TGTGCCAGCTCGTATGTACAGATAAAGAATTCACCCCTCCACTTT. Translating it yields CASSYVQIKNSPLHF.

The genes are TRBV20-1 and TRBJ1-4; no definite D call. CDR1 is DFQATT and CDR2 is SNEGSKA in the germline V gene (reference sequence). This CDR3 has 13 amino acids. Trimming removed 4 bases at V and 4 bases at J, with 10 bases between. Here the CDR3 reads CSATGRNNEKLFF. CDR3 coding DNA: TGCAGTGCTACCGGACGGAATAATGAAAAACTGTTTTTT.

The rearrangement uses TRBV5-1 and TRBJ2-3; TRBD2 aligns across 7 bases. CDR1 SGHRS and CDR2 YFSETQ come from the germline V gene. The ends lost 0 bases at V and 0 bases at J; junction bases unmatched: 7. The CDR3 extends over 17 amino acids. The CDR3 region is CASSLVVAGLSTDTQYF. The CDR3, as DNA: TGCGCCAGCAGCTTGGTTGTAGCGGGCCTTAGCACAGATACGCAGTATTTT.